This TCR beta chain was sequenced during a study of blood T cell repertoires in COVID-19 (dated by TCRdb to between 2020 and 2021). Regarding the research as a whole: Samples from collaborators originated in the United States, Italy and Spain and spanned both the acute and convalescent phases of COVID-19. The material from the prospective study consisted of cDNA or gDNA derived from T cells, B-cell-depleted T cells, or PBMCs. Deeply sampled blood TCRbeta repertoires from subjects exposed to, actively infected with, or recovered from COVID-19 were included in the dataset. The repertoires were released in a freely available public database meant as a resource for research on the immune response to SARS-CoV-2. The samples were drawn from the first 160 participants of the ongoing ImmuneRACE study and from about 1,200 subjects provided by 6 global collaborators. The sample metadata nearly always contained a de-identified subject ID, COVID-19 status, age in years and sex. HLA class I and class II types, where available, came from metadata supplied by the sample provider rather than from assay-based typing.

What the research found in general, with its limitations: Clinical and demographic metadata were provided uncurated, with the amount varying by source and participant.

A second Seattle source provided samples from volunteer blood donors who had recovered from COVID-19. Each collaborating institution followed its own protocols to collect whole blood in K2EDTA tubes. Collaborator samples were shipped for TCRbeta analysis as frozen whole blood, isolated PBMCs, or DNA extracted from either sample type. TCRbeta CDR3 regions were amplified from genomic DNA using the immunoSEQ Assay, a bias-controlled multiplex PCR. The authors' analysis ran thus. Nucleated cell counts per sample were estimated from amplification of reference gene primers within the assay. To quantify the absolute abundance of each unique TCRbeta CDR3 rearrangement, sequence reads were collapsed and filtered. For each sample, productive Simpson clonality was calculated as the square root of Simpson's diversity index over productive rearrangements. The table was pulled from immuneACCESS by TCRdb, which kept in-frame rearrangements only. Such tables lose some clones; where checked, under half of the loss comes from unresolved V genes, and the rest has no known cause. The DNA was the basis for D and trimming; V, J and clone size are from that table. This sample has approximately 170,000 clones in its table, and approximately 82% of those were observed once. The ten largest clonotypes hold 10% to 15% of the sample.

In regard to this clone: Its antigen is not yet known. Base-call qualities are not available, and no considerably larger clone is one nucleotide away.

Material for sequencing was peripheral blood. The receptor was derived from a man in his 70s who had recovered from COVID-19.

Read as DNA, the sequence is TGTGCCAGCGGGCGGGGGACGGATTCACCCCTCCACTTT. Translated, it gives CASGRGTDSPLHF. The sequence links TRBV2 to TRBJ1-6; possibly the D gene is TRBD1, per 5 matching bases. V is cut by 8 bases and J by 8 bases, and the space between the germline ends is 13 bases. As encoded in the germline V gene, CDR1 is SNHLY while CDR2 is FYNNEI. CDR3 length: 13 amino acids, cysteine to phenylalanine. The sequence is cut down to CDR3 DNA, 39 bases in frame from base 1. This CDR3, with the reference TRBV2 and TRBJ1-6 proteins standing in past its ends, gives the full variable domain EPEVTQTPSHQVTQMGQEVILRCVPISNHLYFYWYRQILGQKVEFLVSFYNNEISEKSEIFDDQFSVERPDGSNFTLKIRSTKLEDSAMYFCASGRGTDSPLHFGNGTRLTVT.